This is a list of T cell receptor beta chains from one sample in a study of regulatory T cells in long-lasting Graves disease. TCRdb re-called the multiplex PCR reads through MiXCR, storing one row per CDR3 protein. The data show approximately 250,000 distinct CDR3 sequences, about 18% seen once. The sample was peripheral blood mononuclear cells (PBMCs), taken at new diagnosis, from a patient treated with antithyroid drugs. Receptor source: a female donor with Graves disease. CDR3s include the opening cysteine and the closing phenylalanine or tryptophan. A D gene is named only where the DNA matches it firmly. Not every row has a clone size; where given, it reads once, few, many or a size class.

J gene,D gene,V gene,clone size,CDR3 DNA,CDR3 protein
TRBJ1-2,.,TRBV5-5,many,TGTGCCAGCAGCTTGTATGACTATGGCTACACCTTC,CASSLYDYGYTF
TRBJ2-1,.,TRBV5-5,.,TGTGCCAGCAGCTGGGCCCTGAGCTCCTACAATGAGCAGTTCTTC,CASSWALSSYNEQFF
TRBJ1-1,TRBD1,TRBV2,many,TGTGCCAGCATTAAGGGGGCAAAGACTGAAGCTTTCTTT,CASIKGAKTEAFF
TRBJ2-5,.,TRBV15,few,TGTGCCACCAGCAGGTACGGGGTCGGGGAGACCCAGTACTTC,CATSRYGVGETQYF
TRBJ2-7,.,TRBV20-1,.,TGCAGTGCTAGAGATCACAAGTCCTACGAGCAGTACTTC,CSARDHKSYEQYF
TRBJ2-1,TRBD2,TRBV11-3,many,TGTGCCAGTGAAGGGCGGGAGAATTACAATGAGCAGTTCTTC,CASEGRENYNEQFF
TRBJ2-7,TRBD2,TRBV28,many,TGTGCCAGCCTGGAGAGCGGGGGCTACGAGCAGTACTTC,CASLESGGYEQYF
TRBJ1-2,TRBD1,TRBV27,many,TGTGCCAGCCGAGGGACAGGGATTGGCTATGGCTACACCTTC,CASRGTGIGYGYTF
TRBJ2-1,TRBD2,TRBV2,many,TGTGCCAGCAGTGAGGGACTAGCGGGAATTAATGAGCAGTTCTTC,CASSEGLAGINEQFF
TRBJ2-5,.,TRBV7-3,many,TGTGCCAGCAGCTTTATCCACCAAGAGACCCAGTACTTC,CASSFIHQETQYF
TRBJ1-5,TRBD1,TRBV12-3/TRBV12-4,many,TGTGCCAGCAGTCTCTCGACAGGGGGAAGTAATCAGCCCCAGCATTTT,CASSLSTGGSNQPQHF
TRBJ1-5,.,TRBV20-1,few,TGCAGTGCTAGAGATCGGGACACAACTTATAGCAATCAGCCCCAGCATTTT,CSARDRDTTYSNQPQHF
TRBJ2-7,TRBD1,TRBV4-3,.,TGCGCCAGCAGCCAAGACTTACCGGGACAGCACTCCTACGAGCAGTACTTC,CASSQDLPGQHSYEQYF
TRBJ1-5,.,TRBV10-3,many,TGTGCCATCAGGGGCTCGGACAATCAGCCCCAGCATTTT,CAIRGSDNQPQHF
TRBJ1-5,TRBD1,TRBV20-1,many,TGCAGTGCTAGGCGACAGGGTGGTCAGCCCCAGCATTTT,CSARRQGGQPQHF
TRBJ2-2,.,TRBV7-6,many,TGTGCCAGCAGCCTCGGGGGTAGGGGGCGCGGGGAGCTGTTTTTT,CASSLGGRGRGELFF
TRBJ1-3,.,TRBV12-3/TRBV12-4,many,TGTGCCAGCAACCCCCGTGTCTCTGGAAACACCATATATTTT,CASNPRVSGNTIYF
TRBJ1-1,.,TRBV30,few,TGTGCCTCAAGGACGGGTACTGAAGCTTTCTTT,CASRTGTEAFF
TRBJ2-2,.,TRBV25-1,few,TGTGCCAGCAGTAGACATTCCGGGGAGCTGTTTTTT,CASSRHSGELFF
TRBJ1-5,.,TRBV18,few,TGTGCCAGCTCATCAAACGCCGGTACCAATCAGCCCCAGCATTTT,CASSSNAGTNQPQHF
TRBJ1-5,.,TRBV27,.,TGTGCCAGCAGTGTCTCTAGGTCAGGGGCCAGCGGCCCCCAGCATTTT,CASSVSRSGASGPQHF
TRBJ2-1,TRBD1,TRBV12-5,many,TGTGCTAGTGCCCCGGACAGGGTGAATGAGCAGTTCTTC,CASAPDRVNEQFF
TRBJ1-4,.,TRBV7-9,many,TGTGCCAGCAGCTTAGCGGCAGGGTTTGGAGATGAAAAACTGTTTTTT,CASSLAAGFGDEKLFF
TRBJ1-2,TRBD1,TRBV28,many,TGTGCCAGCAGTTCCGACAGGGATAATGGCTACACCTTC,CASSSDRDNGYTF
TRBJ1-1,.,TRBV19,many,TGTGCCAGTAGTATAGGAGGGACACAGAACACTGAAGCTTTCTTT,CASSIGGTQNTEAFF
TRBJ1-3,TRBD1,TRBV7-9,many,TGTGCCAGCAGCTTAGAGGGGACAGCTCTCTCTGGAAACACCATATATTTT,CASSLEGTALSGNTIYF
TRBJ1-2,.,TRBV25-1,many,TGTGCCAGCAGTAAAACCACTAACTATGGCTACACCTTC,CASSKTTNYGYTF
TRBJ2-2,.,TRBV11-1,.,TGTGCCAGCAGGAATCCCGACGGGACTAACACCGGGGAGCTGTTTTTT,CASRNPDGTNTGELFF
TRBJ1-5,.,TRBV6-2/TRBV6-3,many,TGTGCCAGCAGTTACTACGGGATTAGCAATCAGCCCCAGCATTTT,CASSYYGISNQPQHF
TRBJ2-7,.,TRBV20-1,many,TGCAGTGCAGCCTTTGGCTACGAGCAGTACTTC,CSAAFGYEQYF
TRBJ2-2,.,TRBV6-5,many,TGTGCCAGCAGTTACTCGTCTCTAGCCGGGGAGCTGTTTTTT,CASSYSSLAGELFF
TRBJ2-7,TRBD1,TRBV6-1,many,TGTGCCAGCATAGGGGGACAGGGGACCTACGAGCAGTACTTC,CASIGGQGTYEQYF
TRBJ1-1,.,TRBV29-1,many,TGCAGCGTTGGTGATCGCCGCGAAGCTTTCTTT,CSVGDRREAFF
TRBJ1-2,.,TRBV3-1,many,TGTGCCAGCAGCCAAGCTTTCGCAGTCTATGGCTACACCTTC,CASSQAFAVYGYTF
TRBJ1-2,.,TRBV5-8,.,TGCACCAGCAGCTTGGGAGGGGGCTATGGCTACACCTTC,CTSSLGGGYGYTF
TRBJ2-2,TRBD1,TRBV7-2,many,TGTGCCAGCAGCGAGGGACAGGGTTACACCGGGGAGCTGTTTTTT,CASSEGQGYTGELFF
TRBJ2-7,TRBD1,TRBV7-8,.,TGTGCCAGCAGCTCTAAGTGGGACAGGGGGCTCGAGCAGTACTTC,CASSSKWDRGLEQYF
TRBJ2-1,.,TRBV24-1,many,TGTGCCACCAGTGACGCATCGGGGCCTTTCTACAATGAGCAGTTCTTC,CATSDASGPFYNEQFF
TRBJ2-7,TRBD2,TRBV5-5,.,TGTGCCAGCAGCCGGGTGGCGGCTAGCGGGGCCTACGAGCAGTACTTC,CASSRVAASGAYEQYF
TRBJ2-3,.,TRBV7-2,many,TGTGCCAGCAGCTTAATCTCTCTTGGATACAGTAGCACAGATACGCAGTATTTT,CASSLISLGYSSTDTQYF
TRBJ2-5,TRBD2,TRBV19,few,TGTGCCAGTAGTACCACGAGGGCGGGAGGGGAGACCCAGTACTTC,CASSTTRAGGETQYF
TRBJ1-4,TRBD1,TRBV27,many,TGTGCCAGCAGACGACAGGGTTGGACTAATGAAAAACTGTTTTTT,CASRRQGWTNEKLFF
TRBJ1-2,TRBD1,TRBV11-2,many,TGTGCCAGCAGATCACGTGCAGGGGGCAACTATGGCTACACCTTC,CASRSRAGGNYGYTF
TRBJ2-1,TRBD2,TRBV7-3,few,TGTGCCAGCAGGACTGGCGGGAGCTCCTACAATGAGCAGTTCTTC,CASRTGGSSYNEQFF
TRBJ2-5,TRBD2,TRBV27,many,TGTGCCAGCAGTTTAACGAGCGGGACTTGGGAGACCCAGTACTTC,CASSLTSGTWETQYF
TRBJ1-2,.,TRBV28,.,TGTGCCAGCAGTTTATGGGGACCGCTTAACTATGGCTACACCTTC,CASSLWGPLNYGYTF
TRBJ2-5,TRBD2,TRBV20-1,many,TGCAGTGCTCCCGGACTAGCGGGATCCAAAGAGACCCAGTACTTC,CSAPGLAGSKETQYF